The present T cell receptor beta chain was sequenced within a study of cytomegalovirus exposure and HLA in healthy donors. Study results and limitations: Presence/absence analyses took donor sequencing depth as roughly uniform.

This CDR3 comprises 16 residues. The trim removed 2 bases at V and 4 bases at J, leaving 7 bases unmatched. Germline values: CDR1 MNHEY, CDR2 SVGAGI. This clone appeared a few times. Its antigen remains unidentified. The sample carries other DNA sequences with the same CDR3. The PCR used 60 Vbeta and 13 Jbeta primers. Only in-frame clones appear in the TCRdb table, and some are missing; sequencing was by immunoSEQ multiplex PCR. The data contain tens of thousands of clones, over 60% of them seen just once; the ten biggest clones take up almost 4.5%. Sequenced input: PBMCs. This receptor was identified in a man between 35 and 55 years old in good health and CMV-seronegative. The chain has TRBV6-5 and TRBJ2-7; TRBD2 matches 11 bases. The CDR3 DNA is TGTGCCAGCAGTTACGGCACTAGCGGGAGTTTGTACGAGCAGTACTTC. This gives the protein CASSYGTSGSLYEQYF.